Below, 24 T cell receptor beta chains from the same sample are listed, as sequenced in a study of blood T cell repertoires in COVID-19. Clones were sequenced by immunoSEQ multiplex PCR, and TCRdb holds only the in-frame ones, with some missing. The sample holds over 50,000 clones; more than 75% are singletons and the top ten take around 6.6%. Sequenced material: peripheral blood. The receptors here all came from a man in his fifties or sixties with acute or convalescent COVID-19.

The rearrangement links TRBV18 to TRBJ2-1, with 11 positions matching TRBD2. Germline lookup yields CDR1 KGHSH and CDR2 LQKENI. This CDR3 comprises 15 residues. J lost 5 bases, V lost 3 bases, and 3 bases had no gene match. CDR3 protein: CASSPGLAANNEQFF. CDR3 in DNA: TGTGCCAGCTCACCGGGACTAGCGGCCAACAATGAGCAGTTCTTC.

This clone was counted a few times. J is TRBJ2-3 and V is TRBV13; TRBD1 is a possible D gene (5 bases). The CDR3 is made up of 15 amino acids. Germline CDR1 PRHDT, CDR2 FYEKMQ (reference sequence). Trimming left V 2 bases short and J 4 bases short, with 13 bases between. The CDR3 region has the DNA TGTGCCAGCAGCTTAACAGGAGAAGGGTCAGATACGCAGTATTTT. It yields the protein CASSLTGEGSDTQYF.

The chain is built from TRBV4-1 and TRBJ2-5; tentatively, D is TRBD1 (6 bases). Trimming pared 1 base from V and 3 bases from J, leaving 15 bases between. Germline CDR1 MGHRA, CDR2 YSYEKL. The CDR3 runs to 16 residues. CDR3 coding DNA: TGCGCCAGCAGCCAAGTCCAGGGGACCCTTGAAGAGACCCAGTACTTC. Its protein product is CASSQVQGTLEETQYF.

CDR3 in DNA: TGTGCCAGCAGCACTAGAGGGGATAGCGGGGGGTGGAACACCGGGGAGCTGTTTTTT. This gives the protein CASSTRGDSGGWNTGELFF. The gene calls are TRBV9 and TRBJ2-2; 10 nucleotides match TRBD2. The germline CDR1 and CDR2 sequences are SGDLS and YYNGEE. This CDR3 has 19 amino acids. The ends lost 4 bases at V and 1 base at J; junction bases unmatched: 13.

V is TRBV24-1 and J is TRBJ2-5, with TRBD2 matching over 14 bases. The V gene's germline CDR1 is KGHDR and CDR2 SFDVKD. CDR3 length: 17 residues. Trimming cost V 4 bases and J 6 bases; bases outside gene matches: 9. CDR3: CATSDAGLAGDRQTQYF. CDR3 nucleotide sequence: TGTGCCACCAGTGACGCGGGACTAGCGGGGGATAGGCAGACCCAGTACTTC.

V usage is TRBV25-1 and J usage is TRBJ1-2; D gene unclear. Germline values: CDR1 MGHDK, CDR2 SYGVNS. The length of the CDR3 is 12 residues. Trimming left V 3 bases short and J 4 bases short, with 6 bases between. The CDR3 nucleotides read TGTGCCAGCAGTGAGGGCAGCTATGGCTACACCTTC. This translates into CASSEGSYGYTF.

V is TRBV27 and J is TRBJ2-1; the D is unclear. The CDR3 is made up of 13 amino acids. CDR1 and CDR2 from the germline V gene are MNHEY and SMNVEV (reference sequence). The V end lost 5 bases, the J end lost 5 bases, and 10 bases lay between the germline ends. CDR3 coding DNA: TGTGCCAGCAGTGGGCCTATGAACAATGAGCAGTTCTTC. It encodes CASSGPMNNEQFF.

The chain uses TRBV7-9 and TRBJ2-1; 8 positions agree with TRBD1. The CDR3 consists of 15 residues. Germline V lookup: CDR1 SEHNR, CDR2 FQNEAQ (reference sequence). Trimming at V came to 4 bases and at J to 9 bases, leaving 11 bases not matched to a gene. The CDR3 region is CASSYGTGQRGEQFF. CDR3 bases: TGTGCCAGCAGCTATGGGACAGGCCAGAGGGGTGAGCAGTTCTTC.

This clone was observed a few times. The rearrangement links TRBV4-3 to TRBJ1-2; 7 nucleotides agree with TRBD1. The CDR3 spans 15 residues. J gave up 5 bases and V 0 bases, and 6 bases lay outside the gene matches. The germline V gene has CDR1 LGHNA and CDR2 YSLEER. CDR3 DNA: TGCGCCAGCAGCCAAGATTGGCAGGGGGGATATGGCTACACCTTC. Protein: CASSQDWQGGYGYTF.

The genes are TRBV10-3 and TRBJ1-1, with 7 bases lining up with TRBD1. The CDR3 length is 15 residues. Germline lookup yields CDR1 ENHRY and CDR2 SYGVKD. J gave up 3 bases and V 5 bases, and 9 bases lay outside the gene matches. The CDR3 DNA reads TGTGCCATCAGTACAGGGGCGGTAGGATACACTGAAGCTTTCTTT. It specifies CAISTGAVGYTEAFF.

V and J are TRBV7-2 and TRBJ1-6; 8 nucleotides line up with TRBD1. Trimming cost V 4 bases and J 2 bases; bases outside gene matches: 4. Looked up from germline, CDR1 is SGHTA and CDR2 is FQGNSA. The CDR3 consists of 16 residues. For the CDR3, the DNA is TGTGCCAGCAGCTCCGGACAGGGCGCCTATAATTCACCCCTCCACTTT. Amino acids: CASSSGQGAYNSPLHF.

The count of this clone is one. The chain has TRBV30 and TRBJ1-1, with D possibly being TRBD1 (5 bases). This CDR3 has 14 amino acids. With 0 bases removed from V and 1 base from J, the gap between germline ends came to 9 bases. The V gene's germline CDR1 is GTSNPN and CDR2 SVGIG (reference sequence). CDR3 in DNA: TGTGCCTGGAGTGTCGGGGGTCCGAACACTGAAGCTTTCTTT. Amino acids: CAWSVGGPNTEAFF.

This chain connects TRBV10-3 to TRBJ2-3, with a weak D call TRBD2 (5 bases). This CDR3 is built from 15 residues. Trimming took 3 bases from V and 6 from J, leaving 16 bases between them. In germline, CDR1 is ENHRY, CDR2 SYGVKD. CDR3: CAISEAATYTDTQYF. CDR3 DNA: TGTGCCATCAGTGAAGCGGCTACATACACGGATACGCAGTATTTT.

V and J are TRBV19 and TRBJ1-2, with D maybe TRBD1 (6 bases). The V end lost 3 bases, the J end lost 6 bases, and 14 bases lay between the germline ends. The CDR3 spans 14 residues. Germline CDR1 reads LNHDA; CDR2 reads SQIVND (reference sequence). This chain's CDR3 is CASSISTGYDGYTF. The CDR3, as DNA: TGTGCCAGTAGTATTTCAACAGGGTATGATGGCTACACCTTC.

The chain carries TRBV5-8 and TRBJ1-2; perhaps TRBD1 as D (6 bases). Trimming removed 4 bases from V and 1 base from J, with 17 bases in between. CDR1 and CDR2 from the germline V gene are SGHTS and YDEGEE. The CDR3 contains 16 residues. The CDR3 nucleotides are TGTGCCAGCAGCCCTACCGGGGGGCCTTATAACTATGGCTACACCTTC. Protein product: CASSPTGGPYNYGYTF.

This clone was seen a single time. The gene calls are TRBV4-3 and TRBJ2-3; TRBD1 aligns across 7 bases. This CDR3 has 21 residues. Unmatched junction bases numbered 19, after V lost 0 bases and J lost 1 base. From germline, CDR1 is LGHNA and CDR2 YSLEER. The CDR3 DNA is TGCGCCAGCAGCCAAGAGGTCGCAGTGAGGGGGCTCCCTTCCCGCACAGATACGCAGTATTTT. This translates into CASSQEVAVRGLPSRTDTQYF.

The chain's CDR3 is CAFLGGHTGELFF. Written as DNA, the CDR3 is TGTGCCTTTCTCGGGGGGCACACCGGGGAGCTGTTTTTT. V gene TRBV25-1 combines with J gene TRBJ2-2; D is possibly TRBD2 (7 bases). The V end lost 11 bases, the J end lost 3 bases, and 13 bases lay between the germline ends. This CDR3 is 13 amino acids long. Per the germline V gene, CDR1 is MGHDK and CDR2 is SYGVNS.

The rearrangement uses TRBV10-3 and TRBJ2-1; 8 bases map to TRBD1. J lost 0 bases, V lost 5 bases, and 3 bases had no gene match. Germline CDR1 reads ENHRY; CDR2 reads SYGVKD. CDR3 length: 15 amino acids. CDR3 in amino acids: CAISTGGSSYNEQFF. DNA of the CDR3: TGTGCCATCAGTACAGGGGGGAGCTCCTACAATGAGCAGTTCTTC.

The chain couples TRBV7-2 to TRBJ1-2; 9 nucleotides match TRBD1. The V and J ends lost 5 bases and 8 bases, in that order; junction bases with no gene match: 6. Germline assignment: CDR1 SGHTA and CDR2 FQGNSA. The CDR3 is 13 amino acids. In DNA form, the CDR3 reads TGTGCCAGCAGCGCAGGACAGGGGTACGGCTACACCTTC. Residues: CASSAGQGYGYTF.

This clone came up a few times. The rearrangement links TRBV10-3 to TRBJ1-6; D is perhaps TRBD1 (6 bases). Germline V gene sequence: CDR1 ENHRY, CDR2 SYGVKD. V was shortened by 10 bases and J by 7 bases, with 14 bases between the two germline ends. CDR3 length: 13 amino acids. CDR3 coding DNA: TGTGCCACCACACAGGGTGCCAATTCACCCCTCCACTTT. It yields the protein CATTQGANSPLHF.

The table lists this clone with a count of one. The chain combines TRBV6-5 with TRBJ1-2, with TRBD1 matching 9 bases. V shed 0 bases, J shed 4 bases, and the junction held 3 bases outside the gene matches. This CDR3 comprises 15 residues. Germline lookup yields CDR1 MNHEY and CDR2 SVGAGI. The CDR3 DNA sequence: TGTGCCAGCAGTTACTCGGACAGGGGAATCTATGGCTACACCTTC. Encoded protein: CASSYSDRGIYGYTF.

The J gene is TRBJ2-4, the V gene TRBV6-2 or TRBV6-3, with 7 bases fitting TRBD1. With 4 bases clipped from V and 8 bases from J, the junction kept 5 bases outside the gene matches. The CDR3 runs to 13 residues. CDR1 is MNHEY, CDR2 SVGEGT, per germline. CDR3 nucleotide sequence: TGTGCCAGCAGTTCCGACAGGGCGGACATTCAGTACTTC. It is translated as CASSSDRADIQYF.

The chain couples TRBV6-5 to TRBJ2-7, with 7 bases fitting TRBD2. J gave up 0 bases and V 5 bases, and 7 bases lay outside the gene matches. Germline CDR1 is MNHEY and CDR2 is SVGAGI. CDR3 length: 15 amino acids. CDR3 protein: CASSPTSLGSYEQYF. The CDR3 DNA is TGTGCCAGCAGTCCGACTAGCCTGGGCTCCTACGAGCAGTACTTC.

The chain carries TRBV9 and TRBJ1-5; maybe TRBD1 (5 bases). In germline, CDR1 is SGDLS, CDR2 YYNGEE. The CDR3 loop spans 16 amino acids. The germline V and J ends were trimmed by 0 bases and 9 bases, with 19 bases remaining between them. The CDR3 loop is CASSVVSKGVFVPQHF. In DNA, the CDR3 is TGTGCCAGCAGCGTAGTTTCGAAAGGGGTTTTTGTGCCCCAGCATTTT.